Given below is one T cell receptor beta chain in context. Sequencing used immunoSEQ multiplex PCR; TCRdb keeps in-frame clones, though not all of them. The top ten clones hold about 7.8% of a sample with approximately 160,000 clones, about 83% of them seen once. The sample belongs to a study of blood T cell repertoires in COVID-19. Germline CDR1 reads MNHEY; CDR2 reads SMNVEV (reference sequence). J gave up 1 base and V 5 bases, and 4 bases lay outside the gene matches. The CDR3 loop spans 14 amino acids. The sequenced material came from peripheral blood. This chain links TRBV27 with TRBJ2-7; TRBD2 aligns across 8 bases. The receptor was derived from a man aged 60 to 69 with acute or convalescent COVID-19. In DNA form, the CDR3 reads TGTGCCAGCAGTGATAGCGGGGCTTCCTACGAGCAGTACTTC. Protein product: CASSDSGASYEQYF.